This record looks at one T cell receptor beta chain sequence and its context. CDR3 length equals 14 residues. Germline loops: CDR1 MGHDK, CDR2 SYGVNS. Trimming took 5 bases from V and 7 from J, leaving 14 bases between them. TCRdb used MiXCR to reprocess the RACE reads, holding one entry per CDR3 protein. This table has 150,000 to 200,000 distinct CDR3 sequences, around a quarter appearing once. Noted time point: patch test 3, about 24 weeks after DPC sensitization. Treatment: therapeutic diphenylcyclopropenone sensitization with weekly scalp DPC. The sample belongs to a study of human T cells and chemical hapten exposure.

This TCR derives from a woman aged 18-30 years with alopecia areata. Some clones in this sample may be carry-over from other donors' samples. Source: whole blood, taken in connection with sensitization to the hapten diphenylcyclopropenone (DPC). The V call is TRBV25-1, the J call TRBJ1-4; TRBD1 might be the D (5 bases). CDR3 amino acids: CASSPLGTSEKLFF. As DNA, the CDR3 is TGTGCCAGCAGTCCCCTTGGGACCTCTGAAAAACTGTTTTTT.